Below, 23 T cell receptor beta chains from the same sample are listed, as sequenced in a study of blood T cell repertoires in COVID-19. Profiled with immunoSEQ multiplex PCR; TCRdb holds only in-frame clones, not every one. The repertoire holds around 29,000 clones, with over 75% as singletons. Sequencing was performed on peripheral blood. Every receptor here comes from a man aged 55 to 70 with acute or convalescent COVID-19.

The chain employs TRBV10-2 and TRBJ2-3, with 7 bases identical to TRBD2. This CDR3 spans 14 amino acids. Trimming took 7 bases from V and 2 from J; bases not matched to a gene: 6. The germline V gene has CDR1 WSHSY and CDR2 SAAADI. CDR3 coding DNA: TGCGCCAGCATGGGCGGGAGCTTCACAGATACGCAGTATTTT. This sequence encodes CASMGGSFTDTQYF.

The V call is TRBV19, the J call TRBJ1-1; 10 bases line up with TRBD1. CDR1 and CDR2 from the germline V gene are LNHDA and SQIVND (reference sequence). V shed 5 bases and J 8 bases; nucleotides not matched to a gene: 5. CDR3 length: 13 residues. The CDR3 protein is CASSSRDRGEAFF. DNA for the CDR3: TGTGCCAGTAGTTCCCGGGACAGGGGAGAAGCTTTCTTT. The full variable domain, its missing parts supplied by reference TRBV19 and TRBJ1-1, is DGGITQSPKYLFRKEGQNVTLSCEQNLNHDAMYWYRQDPGQGLRLIYYSQIVNDFQKGDIAEGYSVSREKKESFPLTVTSAQKNPTAFYLCASSSRDRGEAFFGQGTRLTVV.

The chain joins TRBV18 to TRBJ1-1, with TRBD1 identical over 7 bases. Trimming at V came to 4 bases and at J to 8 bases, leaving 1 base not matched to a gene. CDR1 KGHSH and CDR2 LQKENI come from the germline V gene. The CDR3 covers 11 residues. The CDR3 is CASSLRGEAFF. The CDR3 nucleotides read TGTGCCAGCTCACTCAGGGGGGAAGCTTTCTTT. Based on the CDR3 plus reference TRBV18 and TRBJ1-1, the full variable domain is NAGVMQNPRHLVRRRGQEARLRCSPMKGHSHVYWYRQLPEEGLKFMVYLQKENIIDESGMPKERFSAEFPKEGPSILRIQQVVRGDSAAYFCASSLRGEAFFGQGTRLTVV.

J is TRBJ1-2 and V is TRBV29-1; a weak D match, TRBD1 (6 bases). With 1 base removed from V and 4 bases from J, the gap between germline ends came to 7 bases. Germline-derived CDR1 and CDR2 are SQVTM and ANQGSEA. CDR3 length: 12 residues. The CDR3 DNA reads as TGCAGCGTTGAAGGGACAGCCTATGGCTACACCTTC. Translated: CSVEGTAYGYTF.

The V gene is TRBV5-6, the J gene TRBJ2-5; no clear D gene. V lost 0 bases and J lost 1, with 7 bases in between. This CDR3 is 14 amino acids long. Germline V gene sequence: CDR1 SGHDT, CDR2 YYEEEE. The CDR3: CASSLDRRQETQYF. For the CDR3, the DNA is TGTGCCAGCAGCTTGGACAGACGCCAAGAGACCCAGTACTTC.

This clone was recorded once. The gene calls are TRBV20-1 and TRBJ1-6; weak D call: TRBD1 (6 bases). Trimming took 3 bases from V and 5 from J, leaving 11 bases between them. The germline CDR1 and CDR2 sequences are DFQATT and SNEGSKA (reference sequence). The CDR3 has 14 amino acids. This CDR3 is CSASRQVDNSPLHF. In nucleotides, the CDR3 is TGCAGTGCTAGTCGACAGGTGGATAATTCACCCCTCCACTTT.

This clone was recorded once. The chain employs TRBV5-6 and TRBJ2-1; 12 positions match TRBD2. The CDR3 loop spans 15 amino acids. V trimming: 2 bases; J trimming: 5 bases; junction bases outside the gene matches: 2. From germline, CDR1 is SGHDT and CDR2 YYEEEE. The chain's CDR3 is CASSLSSGGDNEQFF. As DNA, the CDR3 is TGTGCCAGCAGCTTATCTAGCGGGGGGGACAATGAGCAGTTCTTC.

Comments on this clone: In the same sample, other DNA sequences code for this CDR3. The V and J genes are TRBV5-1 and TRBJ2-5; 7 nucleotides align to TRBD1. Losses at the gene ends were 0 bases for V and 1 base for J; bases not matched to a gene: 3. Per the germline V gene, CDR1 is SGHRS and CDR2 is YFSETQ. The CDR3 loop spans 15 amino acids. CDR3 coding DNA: TGCGCCAGCAGCTTGGCACAGGGGATCCAAGAGACCCAGTACTTC. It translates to CASSLAQGIQETQYF.

The CDR3 DNA sequence: TGTGCCAGCAGGGCTCATGGGAGTTCCGCATGGGAGCAGTTCTTC. Translation: CASRAHGSSAWEQFF. V usage is TRBV9 and J usage is TRBJ2-1; a possible D gene is TRBD2 (5 bases). In germline, CDR1 is SGDLS, CDR2 YYNGEE. Trimming took off 5 bases at V and 10 bases at J, with 22 bases between the two ends. This CDR3 comprises 15 residues.

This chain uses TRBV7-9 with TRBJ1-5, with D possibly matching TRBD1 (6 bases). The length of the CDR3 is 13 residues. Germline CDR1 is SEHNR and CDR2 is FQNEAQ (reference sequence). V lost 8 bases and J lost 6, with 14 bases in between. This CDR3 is CASEGETGQPQHF. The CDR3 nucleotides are TGTGCCAGCGAGGGGGAAACCGGTCAGCCCCAGCATTTT.

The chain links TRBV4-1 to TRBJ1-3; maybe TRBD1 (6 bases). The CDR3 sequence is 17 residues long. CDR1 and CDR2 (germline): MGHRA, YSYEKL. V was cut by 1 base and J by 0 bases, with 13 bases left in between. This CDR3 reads CASSQGVTGTSGNTIYF. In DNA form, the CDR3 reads TGCGCCAGCAGCCAAGGGGTGACAGGCACCTCTGGAAACACCATATATTTT.

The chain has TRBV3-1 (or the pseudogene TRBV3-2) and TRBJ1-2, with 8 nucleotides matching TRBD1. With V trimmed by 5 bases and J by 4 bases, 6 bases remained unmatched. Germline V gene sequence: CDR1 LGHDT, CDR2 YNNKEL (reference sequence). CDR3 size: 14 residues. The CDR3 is CASSFGTGVYGYTF. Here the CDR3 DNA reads TGTGCCAGCAGCTTCGGGACAGGAGTCTATGGCTACACCTTC.

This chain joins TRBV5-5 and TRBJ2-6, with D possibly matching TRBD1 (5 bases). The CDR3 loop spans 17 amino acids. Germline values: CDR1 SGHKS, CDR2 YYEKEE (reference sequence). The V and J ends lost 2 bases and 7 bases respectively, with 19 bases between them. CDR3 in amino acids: CASSFRVDTLGANVLTF. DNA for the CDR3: TGTGCCAGCAGCTTCCGTGTGGACACCCTGGGAGCCAACGTCCTGACTTTC.

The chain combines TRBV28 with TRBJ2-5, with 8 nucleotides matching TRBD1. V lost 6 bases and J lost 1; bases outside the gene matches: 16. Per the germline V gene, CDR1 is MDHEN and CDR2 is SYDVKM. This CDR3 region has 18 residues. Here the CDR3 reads CASSYYLRQGKSQETQYF. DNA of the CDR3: TGTGCCAGCAGCTACTATCTCCGACAGGGGAAATCCCAAGAGACCCAGTACTTC.

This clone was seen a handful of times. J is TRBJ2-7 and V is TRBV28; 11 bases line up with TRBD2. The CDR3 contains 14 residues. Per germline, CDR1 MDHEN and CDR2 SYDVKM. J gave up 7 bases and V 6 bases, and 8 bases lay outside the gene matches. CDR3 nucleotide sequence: TGTGCCAGCAGCATTAGCGGGAGGGCGCATGAGCAGTACTTC. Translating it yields CASSISGRAHEQYF.

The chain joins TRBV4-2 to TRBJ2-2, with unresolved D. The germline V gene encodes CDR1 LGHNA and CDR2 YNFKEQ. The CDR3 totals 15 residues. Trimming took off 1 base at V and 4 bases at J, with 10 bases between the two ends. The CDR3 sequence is CASSQALGGTGELFF. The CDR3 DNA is TGTGCCAGCAGCCAAGCCCTAGGTGGCACCGGGGAGCTGTTTTTT.

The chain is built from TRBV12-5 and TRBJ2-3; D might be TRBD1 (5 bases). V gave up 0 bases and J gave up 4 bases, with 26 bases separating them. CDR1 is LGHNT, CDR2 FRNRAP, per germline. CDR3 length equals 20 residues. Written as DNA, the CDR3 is TGTGCTAGTGGTTTGGTAACGTGGGGCGGAAGGGGAATGACGCCAGATACGCAGTATTTT. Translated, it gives CASGLVTWGGRGMTPDTQYF.

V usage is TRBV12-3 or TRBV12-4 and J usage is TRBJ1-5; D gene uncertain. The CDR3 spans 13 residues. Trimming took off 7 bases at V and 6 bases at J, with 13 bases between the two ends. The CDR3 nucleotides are TGTGCCAGCACCGTTACTCTCGGTCAGCCCCAGCATTTT. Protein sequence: CASTVTLGQPQHF.

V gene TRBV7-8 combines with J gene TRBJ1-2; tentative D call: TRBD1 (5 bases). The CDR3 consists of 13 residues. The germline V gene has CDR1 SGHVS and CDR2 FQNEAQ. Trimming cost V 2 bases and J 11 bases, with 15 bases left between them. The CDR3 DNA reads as TGTGCCAGCAGCTTAAGGACAACTACACCATACACCTTC. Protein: CASSLRTTTPYTF.

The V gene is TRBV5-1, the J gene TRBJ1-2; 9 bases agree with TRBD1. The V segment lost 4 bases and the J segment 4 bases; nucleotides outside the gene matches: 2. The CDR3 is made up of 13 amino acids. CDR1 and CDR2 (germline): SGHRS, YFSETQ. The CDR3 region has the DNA TGCGCCAGCAGCAGGGGACAGGGCTATGGCTACACCTTC. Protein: CASSRGQGYGYTF.

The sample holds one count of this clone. The CDR3 DNA follows: TGTGCCAGCAGCCGCGGGGGGCCTGGAAACACCATATATTTT. This codes for CASSRGGPGNTIYF. V usage is TRBV6-5 and J usage is TRBJ1-3, with a weak D call TRBD1 (6 bases). Germline-derived CDR1 and CDR2 are MNHEY and SVGAGI. Trimming pared 6 bases from V and 2 bases from J, leaving 11 bases between. The CDR3 runs 14 residues.

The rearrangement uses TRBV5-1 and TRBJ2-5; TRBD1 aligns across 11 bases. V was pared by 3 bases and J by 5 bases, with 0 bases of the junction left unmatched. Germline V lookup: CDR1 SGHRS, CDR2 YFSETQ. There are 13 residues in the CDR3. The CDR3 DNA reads TGCGCCAGCAGCTGGACAGGGGGCGAGACCCAGTACTTC. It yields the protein CASSWTGGETQYF.

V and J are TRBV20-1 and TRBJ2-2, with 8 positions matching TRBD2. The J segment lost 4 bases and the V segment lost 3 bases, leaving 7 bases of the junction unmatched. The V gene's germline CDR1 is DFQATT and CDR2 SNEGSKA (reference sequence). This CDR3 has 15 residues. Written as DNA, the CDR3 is TGCAGTGCTAGTTTCGGCGGGAGGCCCACCGGGGAGCTGTTTTTT. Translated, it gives CSASFGGRPTGELFF.